These 13 T cell receptor beta chains originate from one sample sequenced in a study of early T cells in non-severe SARS-CoV-2 infection. TCRdb re-called the 5' RACE reads through MiXCR, storing one row per CDR3 protein. The top ten hold under 30% of the sample, which has roughly 34,000 distinct CDR3 sequences, 6% to 8.5% seen once. Sequenced material: whole blood, taken at baseline. These receptors all stem from an adult who was a healthcare worker with PCR-confirmed SARS-CoV-2 infection or an uninfected control (not recorded which).

This clonotype was seen a handful of times. The chain employs TRBV6-5 and TRBJ1-4; no firm D call. The CDR3 runs 17 residues. V lost 6 bases and J 5 bases, leaving 22 bases between the germline ends. Germline-derived CDR1 and CDR2 are MNHEY and SVGAGI. CDR3: CASSSTLPSLRNEKLFF. The CDR3 DNA follows: TGTGCCAGCAGCTCGACTTTGCCCAGCCTGAGAAATGAAAAACTGTTTTTT.

This clonotype has at least ten counts. V is TRBV5-1 and J is TRBJ1-1; a possible D gene is TRBD1 (5 bases). Germline CDR1 is SGHRS and CDR2 is YFSETQ. The CDR3 is 14 amino acids. V was cut by 1 base and J by 2 bases, with 9 bases left in between. CDR3 nucleotides: TGCGCCAGCAGCTTGCAGAGGGGTAACACTGAAGCTTTCTTT. Translating gives CASSLQRGNTEAFF. Filled out from reference TRBV5-1 and TRBJ1-1, the complete variable domain reads KAGVTQTPRYLIKTRGQQVTLSCSPISGHRSVSWYQQTPGQGLQFLFEYFSETQRNKGNFPGRFSGRQFSNSRSEMNVSTLELGDSALYLCASSLQRGNTEAFFGQGTRLTVV.

This clonotype was observed at least ten times. This chain connects TRBV7-3 to TRBJ2-1; 13 nucleotides line up with TRBD2. Germline trimming cut 4 bases from V and 8 bases from J; bases unmatched to any gene: 5. This CDR3 comprises 15 residues. Germline CDR1 SGHTA, CDR2 FQGTGA. The DNA for the CDR3 is TGTGCCAGCAGCTCCGGACTAGCGGGAGTGCATGAGCAGTTCTTC. Its translation: CASSSGLAGVHEQFF.

This clonotype was found a few times. Sequence at one end of the junction differs from germline and may be a read error. The rearrangement joins TRBV30 to TRBJ1-6, with D maybe TRBD1 (5 bases). The germline CDR1 and CDR2 sequences are GTSNPN and SVGIG (reference sequence). The length of the CDR3 is 15 residues. Written as DNA, the CDR3 is TGTGCCTGGACAGACCAGGGCCAGGTTAATTCACCCCTCCATTTT. Amino acids: CAWTDQGQVNSPLHF.

The rearrangement joins TRBV25-1 to TRBJ1-1; D is ambiguous. Per germline, CDR1 MGHDK and CDR2 SYGVNS. V dropped 1 base and J dropped 1 base, with 7 bases sitting between them. This CDR3 has 14 residues. The CDR3 here is CASSESVPNTEAFF. The CDR3 DNA reads as TGTGCCAGCAGTGAATCAGTACCGAACACTGAAGCTTTCTTT.

V gene TRBV6-4 combines with J gene TRBJ2-3; possibly TRBD2 for D (5 bases). The V end was cut by 3 bases, the J end by 2 bases, with 6 bases between. From germline, CDR1 is MRHNA and CDR2 SNTAGT. The CDR3 length is 13 residues. CDR3 nucleotides: TGTGCCAGCAGTGAGAGGGACACAGATACGCAGTATTTT. This gives the protein CASSERDTDTQYF.

Ten or more counts support this clonotype. The chain recombines TRBV12-3 or TRBV12-4 with TRBJ2-3; 7 bases match TRBD2. The CDR3 is 12 residues long. CDR3 bases: TGTGCGGGGGAGGGTTCCACAGATACGCAGTATTTT. It yields the protein CAGEGSTDTQYF.

This clonotype was observed a handful of times. J is TRBJ1-4 and V is TRBV3-1; D might be TRBD1 (5 bases). V was cut by 0 bases and J by 7 bases, with 21 bases left in between. Per germline, CDR1 LGHDT and CDR2 YNNKEL (reference sequence). The CDR3 covers 18 residues. CDR3 sequence: CASSQDWGFGRGSEKLFF. CDR3 nucleotides: TGTGCCAGCAGCCAAGATTGGGGGTTCGGGCGGGGCAGTGAAAAACTGTTTTTT.

This clonotype came up many times. The chain joins TRBV7-2 to TRBJ2-7, with 9 bases that match TRBD2. Per the germline V gene, CDR1 is SGHTA and CDR2 is FQGNSA. This CDR3 has 15 amino acids. J gave up 0 bases and V 5 bases, and 5 bases lay outside the gene matches. The CDR3: CASSASSGISYEQYF. The DNA for the CDR3 is TGTGCCAGCAGCGCCTCTAGCGGGATCTCCTACGAGCAGTACTTC.

The rearrangement links TRBV29-1 to TRBJ1-1, with 8 bases identical to TRBD1. Looked up from germline, CDR1 is SQVTM and CDR2 is ANQGSEA. V lost 6 bases and J lost 8; bases outside the gene matches: 11. The CDR3 is 13 amino acids. The CDR3: CSVYFLDRGEAFF. The CDR3 DNA is TGCAGCGTCTACTTTTTAGACAGGGGCGAAGCTTTCTTT.

This clonotype has ten or more counts. The V gene is TRBV19, the J gene TRBJ1-1; unclear D gene. The V and J ends lost 3 bases and 4 bases respectively, with 12 bases between them. The V gene's germline CDR1 is LNHDA and CDR2 SQIVND (reference sequence). CDR3 size: 14 residues. CDR3 residues: CASSIYSLGTEAFF. CDR3 nucleotides: TGTGCCAGTAGTATTTACAGTTTGGGCACTGAAGCTTTCTTT.

The table lists this clonotype with a few counts. The chain's CDR3 is CAWSRVNTEAFF. The CDR3 DNA sequence: TGTGCCTGGAGTCGTGTGAACACTGAAGCTTTCTTT. The rearrangement uses TRBV30 and TRBJ1-1; D is ambiguous. The CDR3 contains 12 residues. V was cut by 2 bases and J by 0 bases, with 4 bases left in between. The germline V gene encodes CDR1 GTSNPN and CDR2 SVGIG (reference sequence).

This clonotype was seen at least ten times. The rearrangement joins TRBV6-4 to TRBJ1-1, with a tentative D call TRBD1 (5 bases). V lost 6 bases and J 2 bases, leaving 10 bases between the germline ends. The CDR3 consists of 13 residues. Germline V gives CDR1 MRHNA, CDR2 SNTAGT. This chain's CDR3 is CASSLQENTEAFF. CDR3 sequence (DNA): TGTGCCAGCAGCCTACAGGAAAACACTGAAGCTTTCTTT.